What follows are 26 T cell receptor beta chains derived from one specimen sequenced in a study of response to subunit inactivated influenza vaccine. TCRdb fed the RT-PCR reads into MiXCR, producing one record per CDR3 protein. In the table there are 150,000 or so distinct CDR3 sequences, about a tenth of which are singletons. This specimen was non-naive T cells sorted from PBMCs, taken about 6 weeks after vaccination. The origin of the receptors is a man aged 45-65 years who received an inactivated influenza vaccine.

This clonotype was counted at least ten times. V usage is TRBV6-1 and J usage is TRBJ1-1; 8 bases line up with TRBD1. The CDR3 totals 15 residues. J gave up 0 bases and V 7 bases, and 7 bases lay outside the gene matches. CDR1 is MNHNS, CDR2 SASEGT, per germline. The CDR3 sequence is CASKADRGMNTEAFF. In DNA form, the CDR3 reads TGTGCCAGCAAAGCAGACAGGGGAATGAACACTGAAGCTTTCTTT.

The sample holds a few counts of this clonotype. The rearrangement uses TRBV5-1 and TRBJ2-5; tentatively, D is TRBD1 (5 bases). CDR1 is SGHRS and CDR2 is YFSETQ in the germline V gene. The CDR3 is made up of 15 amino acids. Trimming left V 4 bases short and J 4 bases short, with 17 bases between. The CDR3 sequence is CASSQIKGRGETQYF. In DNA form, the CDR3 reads TGCGCCAGCAGCCAGATAAAGGGGCGAGGAGAGACCCAGTACTTC. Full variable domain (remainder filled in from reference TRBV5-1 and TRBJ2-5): KAGVTQTPRYLIKTRGQQVTLSCSPISGHRSVSWYQQTPGQGLQFLFEYFSETQRNKGNFPGRFSGRQFSNSRSEMNVSTLELGDSALYLCASSQIKGRGETQYFGPGTRLLVL.

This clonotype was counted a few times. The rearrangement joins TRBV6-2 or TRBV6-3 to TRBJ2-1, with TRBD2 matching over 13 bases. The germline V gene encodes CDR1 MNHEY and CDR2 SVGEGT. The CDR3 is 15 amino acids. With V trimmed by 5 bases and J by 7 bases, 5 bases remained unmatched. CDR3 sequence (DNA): TGTGCCAGCAGTACAAGGACTAGCGGGAGTAATGAGCAGTTCTTC. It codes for CASSTRTSGSNEQFF.

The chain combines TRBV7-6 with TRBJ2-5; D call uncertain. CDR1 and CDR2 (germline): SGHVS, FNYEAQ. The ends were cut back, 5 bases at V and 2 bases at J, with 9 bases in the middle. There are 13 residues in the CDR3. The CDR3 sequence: CASSLDKQETQYF. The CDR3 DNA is TGTGCCAGCAGCCTCGACAAGCAAGAGACCCAGTACTTC. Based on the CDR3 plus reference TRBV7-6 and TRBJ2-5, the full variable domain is GAGVSQSPRYKVTKRGQDVALRCDPISGHVSLYWYRQALGQGPEFLTYFNYEAQQDKSGLPNDRFSAERPEGSISTLTIQRTEQRDSAMYRCASSLDKQETQYFGPGTRLLVL.

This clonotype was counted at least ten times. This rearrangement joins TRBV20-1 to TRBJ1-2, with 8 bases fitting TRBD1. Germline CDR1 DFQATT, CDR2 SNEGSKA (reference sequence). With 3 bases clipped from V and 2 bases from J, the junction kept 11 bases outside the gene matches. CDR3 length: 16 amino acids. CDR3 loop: CSASGGSRGRNYGYTF. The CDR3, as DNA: TGCAGTGCTAGTGGCGGATCCAGGGGGCGAAACTATGGCTACACCTTC.

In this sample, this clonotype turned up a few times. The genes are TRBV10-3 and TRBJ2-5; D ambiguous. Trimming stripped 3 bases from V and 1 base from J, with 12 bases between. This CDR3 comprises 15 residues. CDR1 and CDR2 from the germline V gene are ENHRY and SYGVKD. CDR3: CAISEGRMSQETQYF. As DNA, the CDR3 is TGTGCCATCAGTGAAGGCAGAATGTCCCAAGAGACCCAGTACTTC.

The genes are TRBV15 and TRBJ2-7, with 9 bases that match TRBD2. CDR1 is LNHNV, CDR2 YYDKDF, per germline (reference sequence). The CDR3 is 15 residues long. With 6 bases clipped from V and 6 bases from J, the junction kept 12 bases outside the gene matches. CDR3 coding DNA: TGTGCCACCAGTCCCTCCGGGACTAGCTTGTCCGAGCAGTACTTC. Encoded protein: CATSPSGTSLSEQYF.

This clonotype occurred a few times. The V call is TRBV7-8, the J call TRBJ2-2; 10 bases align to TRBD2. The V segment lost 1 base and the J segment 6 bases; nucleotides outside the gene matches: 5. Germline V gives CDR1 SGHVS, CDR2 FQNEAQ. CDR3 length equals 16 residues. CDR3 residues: CASSLDLAGVSGELFF. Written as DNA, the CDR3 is TGTGCCAGCAGCTTAGATCTAGCGGGAGTATCCGGGGAGCTGTTTTTT.

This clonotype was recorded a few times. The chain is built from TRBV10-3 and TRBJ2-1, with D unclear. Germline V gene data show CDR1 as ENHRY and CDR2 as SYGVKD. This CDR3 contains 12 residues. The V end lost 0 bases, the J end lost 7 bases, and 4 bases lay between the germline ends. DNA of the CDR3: TGTGCCATCAGTGAGTCTGGGAATGAGCAGTTCTTC. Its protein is CAISESGNEQFF.

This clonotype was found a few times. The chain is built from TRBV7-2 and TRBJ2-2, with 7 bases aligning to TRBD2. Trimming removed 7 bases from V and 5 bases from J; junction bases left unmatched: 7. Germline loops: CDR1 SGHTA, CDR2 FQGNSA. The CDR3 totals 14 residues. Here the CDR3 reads CASTPLAYTGELFF. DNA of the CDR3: TGTGCCAGCACCCCACTAGCGTATACCGGGGAGCTGTTTTTT.

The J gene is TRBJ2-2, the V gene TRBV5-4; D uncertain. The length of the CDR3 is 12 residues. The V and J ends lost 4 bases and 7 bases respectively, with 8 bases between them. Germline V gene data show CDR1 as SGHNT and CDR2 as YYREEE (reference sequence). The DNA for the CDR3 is TGTGCCAGCAGCCCGGATGTCGGGGAGCTGTTTTTT. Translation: CASSPDVGELFF.

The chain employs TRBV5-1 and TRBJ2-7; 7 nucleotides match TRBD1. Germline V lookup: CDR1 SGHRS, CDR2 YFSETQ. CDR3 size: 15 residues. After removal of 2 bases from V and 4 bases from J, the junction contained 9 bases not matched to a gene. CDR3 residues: CASSFGDRTYYEQYF. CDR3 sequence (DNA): TGCGCCAGCAGCTTCGGGGACAGAACATATTACGAGCAGTACTTC.

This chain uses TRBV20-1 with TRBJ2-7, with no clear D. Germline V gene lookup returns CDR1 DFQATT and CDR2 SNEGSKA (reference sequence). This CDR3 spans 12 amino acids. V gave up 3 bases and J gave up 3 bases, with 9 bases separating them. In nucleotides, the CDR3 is TGCAGTGCTAGGAAATTCGTCTACGAGCAGTACTTC. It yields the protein CSARKFVYEQYF.

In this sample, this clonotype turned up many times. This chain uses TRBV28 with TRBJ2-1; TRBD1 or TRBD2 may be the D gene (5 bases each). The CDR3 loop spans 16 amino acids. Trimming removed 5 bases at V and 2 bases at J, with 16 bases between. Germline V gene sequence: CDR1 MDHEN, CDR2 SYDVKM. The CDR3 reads CASSPWTGPTYNEQFF. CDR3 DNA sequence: TGTGCCAGCAGTCCATGGACGGGACCTACCTACAATGAGCAGTTCTTC.

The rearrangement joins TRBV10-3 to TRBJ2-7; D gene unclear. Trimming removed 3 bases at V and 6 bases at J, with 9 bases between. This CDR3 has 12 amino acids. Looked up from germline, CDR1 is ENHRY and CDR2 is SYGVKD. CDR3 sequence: CAISERLGEQYF. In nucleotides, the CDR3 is TGTGCCATCAGTGAACGGCTGGGCGAGCAGTACTTC.

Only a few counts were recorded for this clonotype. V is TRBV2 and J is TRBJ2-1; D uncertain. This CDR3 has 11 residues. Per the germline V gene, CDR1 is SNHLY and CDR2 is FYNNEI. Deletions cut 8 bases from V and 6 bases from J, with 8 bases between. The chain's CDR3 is CASVSANEQFF. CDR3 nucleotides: TGTGCCAGCGTCAGTGCCAATGAGCAGTTCTTC.

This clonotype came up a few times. The CDR3 nucleotides read TGTGCCAGCAGCTTGAAGCGGGATGGGTTCCACGAGCAGTACTTC. It yields the protein CASSLKRDGFHEQYF. This chain connects TRBV7-2 to TRBJ2-7; 7 nucleotides line up with TRBD2. The V gene's germline CDR1 is SGHTA and CDR2 FQGNSA. The CDR3 extends over 15 amino acids. Losses at the gene ends were 3 bases for V and 5 bases for J; bases not matched to a gene: 10.

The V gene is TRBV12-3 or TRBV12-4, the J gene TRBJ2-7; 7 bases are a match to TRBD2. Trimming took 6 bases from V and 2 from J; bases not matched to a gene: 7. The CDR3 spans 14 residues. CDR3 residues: CASSPPAGTYEQYF. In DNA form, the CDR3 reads TGTGCCAGCAGCCCTCCAGCGGGAACCTACGAGCAGTACTTC.

The CDR3: CASSFLGGLAGASYNEQFF. As DNA, the CDR3 is TGCGCCAGCAGCTTCTTAGGAGGACTAGCGGGGGCTTCCTACAATGAGCAGTTCTTC. The chain carries TRBV4-3 and TRBJ2-1; 13 bases fit TRBD2. Looked up from germline, CDR1 is LGHNA and CDR2 is YSLEER. This CDR3 contains 19 residues. Unmatched junction bases numbered 11, after V lost 5 bases and J lost 1 base.

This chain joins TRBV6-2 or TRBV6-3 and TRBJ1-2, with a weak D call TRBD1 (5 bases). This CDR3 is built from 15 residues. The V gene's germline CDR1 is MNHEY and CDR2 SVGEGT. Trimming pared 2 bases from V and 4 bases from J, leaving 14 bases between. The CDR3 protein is CASSYPQTVPYGYTF. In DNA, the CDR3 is TGTGCCAGCAGTTACCCTCAGACAGTCCCCTATGGCTACACCTTC.

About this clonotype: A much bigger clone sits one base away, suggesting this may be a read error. CDR3 nucleotide sequence: TGCGCCAGTGGGAGCGGAGCCCTCGATACGCAGTGTTTT. Translation: CASGSGALDTQCF. The chain combines TRBV5-1 with TRBJ2-3; possibly TRBD2 for D (5 bases). Per germline, CDR1 SGHRS and CDR2 YFSETQ. The CDR3 has 13 residues.

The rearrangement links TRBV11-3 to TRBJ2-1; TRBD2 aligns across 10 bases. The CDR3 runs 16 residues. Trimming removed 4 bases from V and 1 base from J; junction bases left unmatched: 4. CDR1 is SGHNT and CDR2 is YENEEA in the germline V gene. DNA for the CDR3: TGTGCCAGCAGCTCCCGTAGCGGGAGGTCCTACAATGAGCAGTTCTTC. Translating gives CASSSRSGRSYNEQFF.

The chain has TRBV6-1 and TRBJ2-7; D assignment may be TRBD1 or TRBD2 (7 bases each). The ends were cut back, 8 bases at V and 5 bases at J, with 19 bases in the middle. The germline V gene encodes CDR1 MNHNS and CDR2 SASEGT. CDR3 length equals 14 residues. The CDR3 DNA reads TGTGCCAGCCAGGGGGAGGGCCGCCTCGACGAGCAGTACTTC. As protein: CASQGEGRLDEQYF.

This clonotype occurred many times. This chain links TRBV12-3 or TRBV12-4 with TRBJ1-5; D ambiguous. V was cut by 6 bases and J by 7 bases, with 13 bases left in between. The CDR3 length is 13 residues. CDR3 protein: CASRENVGQPQHF. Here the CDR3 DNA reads TGTGCCAGCAGAGAGAACGTGGGCCAGCCCCAGCATTTT.

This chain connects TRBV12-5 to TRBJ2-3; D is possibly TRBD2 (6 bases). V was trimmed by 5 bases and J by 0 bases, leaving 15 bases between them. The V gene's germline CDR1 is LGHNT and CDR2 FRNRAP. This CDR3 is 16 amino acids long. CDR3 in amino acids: CASGADGGASTDTQYF. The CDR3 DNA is TGTGCTAGTGGTGCCGACGGGGGAGCTAGCACAGATACGCAGTATTTT.

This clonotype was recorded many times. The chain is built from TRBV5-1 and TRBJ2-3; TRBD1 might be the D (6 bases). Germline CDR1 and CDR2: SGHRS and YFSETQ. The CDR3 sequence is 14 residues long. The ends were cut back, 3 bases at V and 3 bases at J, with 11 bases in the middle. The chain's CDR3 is CASSYDQGTDTQYF. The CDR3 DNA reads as TGCGCCAGCAGCTACGATCAGGGGACAGATACGCAGTATTTT.